The following is a TCR beta chain sequence with its context. These data belong to a study of control samples from healthy donors and cancer patients. The method was immunoSEQ multiplex PCR; TCRdb's version includes in-frame clones alone and lacks a portion of them. The data hold 75,000 to 95,000 clones, with roughly 89% observed a single time. This receptor was identified in a woman in her forties or fifties with colorectal cancer. The sample was PBMCs.

The CDR3 DNA is TGTGCCAGCTCACCAGGGGACGCGCAGACCCAGTACTTC. This encodes CASSPGDAQTQYF. The chain employs TRBV18 and TRBJ2-5, with D perhaps given as TRBD1 or TRBD2 (5 bases each). The CDR3 consists of 13 residues. The V gene's germline CDR1 is KGHSH and CDR2 LQKENI. Trimming pared 2 bases from V and 6 bases from J, leaving 10 bases between.